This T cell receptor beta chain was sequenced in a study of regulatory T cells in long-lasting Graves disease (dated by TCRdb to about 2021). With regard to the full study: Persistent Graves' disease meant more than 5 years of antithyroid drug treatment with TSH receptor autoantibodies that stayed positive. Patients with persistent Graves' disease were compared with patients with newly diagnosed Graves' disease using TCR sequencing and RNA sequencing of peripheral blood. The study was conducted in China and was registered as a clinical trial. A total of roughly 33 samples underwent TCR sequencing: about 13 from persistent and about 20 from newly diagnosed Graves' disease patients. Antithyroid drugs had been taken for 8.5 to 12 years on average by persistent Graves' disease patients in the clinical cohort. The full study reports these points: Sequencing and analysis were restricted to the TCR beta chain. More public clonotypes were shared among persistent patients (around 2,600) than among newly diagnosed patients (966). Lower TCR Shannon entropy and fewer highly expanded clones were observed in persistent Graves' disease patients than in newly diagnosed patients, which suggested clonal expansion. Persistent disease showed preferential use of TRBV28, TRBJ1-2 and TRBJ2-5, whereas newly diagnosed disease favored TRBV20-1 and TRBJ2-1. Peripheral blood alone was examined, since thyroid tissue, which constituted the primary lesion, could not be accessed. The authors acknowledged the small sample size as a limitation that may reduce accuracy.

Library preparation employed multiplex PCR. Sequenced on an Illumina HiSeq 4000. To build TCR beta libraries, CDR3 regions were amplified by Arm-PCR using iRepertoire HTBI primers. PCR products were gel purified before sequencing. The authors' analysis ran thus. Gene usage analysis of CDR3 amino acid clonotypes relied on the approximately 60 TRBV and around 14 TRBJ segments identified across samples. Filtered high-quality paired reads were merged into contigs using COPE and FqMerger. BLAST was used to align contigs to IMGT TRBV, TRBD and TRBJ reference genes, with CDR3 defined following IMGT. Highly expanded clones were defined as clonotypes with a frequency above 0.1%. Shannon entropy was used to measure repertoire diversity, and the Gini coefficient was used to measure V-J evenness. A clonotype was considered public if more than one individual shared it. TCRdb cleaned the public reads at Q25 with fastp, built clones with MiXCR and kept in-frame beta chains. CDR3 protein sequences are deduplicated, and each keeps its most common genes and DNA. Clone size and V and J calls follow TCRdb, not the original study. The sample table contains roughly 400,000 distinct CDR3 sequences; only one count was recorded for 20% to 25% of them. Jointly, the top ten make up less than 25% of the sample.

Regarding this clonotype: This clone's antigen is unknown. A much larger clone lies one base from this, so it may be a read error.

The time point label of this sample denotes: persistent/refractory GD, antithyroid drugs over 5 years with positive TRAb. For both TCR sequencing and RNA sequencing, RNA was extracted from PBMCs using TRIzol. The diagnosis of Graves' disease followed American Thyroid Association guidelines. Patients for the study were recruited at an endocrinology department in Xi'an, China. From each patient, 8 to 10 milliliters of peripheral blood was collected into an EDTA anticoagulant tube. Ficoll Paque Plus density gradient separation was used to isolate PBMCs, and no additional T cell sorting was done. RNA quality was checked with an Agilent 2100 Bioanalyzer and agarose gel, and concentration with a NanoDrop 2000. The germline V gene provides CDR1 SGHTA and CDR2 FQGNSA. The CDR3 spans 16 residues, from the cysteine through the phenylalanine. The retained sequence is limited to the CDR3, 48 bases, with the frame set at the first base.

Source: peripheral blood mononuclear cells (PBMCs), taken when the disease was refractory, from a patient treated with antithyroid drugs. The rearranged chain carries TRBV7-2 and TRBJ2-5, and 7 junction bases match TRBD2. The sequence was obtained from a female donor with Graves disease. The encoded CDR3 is CAGSLVGGSREETQYF. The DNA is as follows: TGTGCCGGCAGCTTAGTTGGCGGGAGCCGCGAAGAGACCCAGTACTTC.